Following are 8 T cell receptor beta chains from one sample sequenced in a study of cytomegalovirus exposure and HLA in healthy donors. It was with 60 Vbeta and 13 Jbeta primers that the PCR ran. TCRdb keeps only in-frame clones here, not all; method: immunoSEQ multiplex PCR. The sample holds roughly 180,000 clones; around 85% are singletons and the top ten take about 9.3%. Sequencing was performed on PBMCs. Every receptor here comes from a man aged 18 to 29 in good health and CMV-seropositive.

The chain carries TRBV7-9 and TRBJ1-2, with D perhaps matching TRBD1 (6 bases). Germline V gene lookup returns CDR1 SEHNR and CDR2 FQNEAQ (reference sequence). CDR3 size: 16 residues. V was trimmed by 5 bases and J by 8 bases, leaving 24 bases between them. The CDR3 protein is CASSHPGNQGSRGYTF. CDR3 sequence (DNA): TGTGCCAGCAGCCATCCCGGGAACCAGGGGAGCCGGGGCTACACCTTC.

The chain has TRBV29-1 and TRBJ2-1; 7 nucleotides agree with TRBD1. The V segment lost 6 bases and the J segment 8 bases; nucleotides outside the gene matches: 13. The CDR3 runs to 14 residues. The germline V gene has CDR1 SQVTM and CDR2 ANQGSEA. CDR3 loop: CSVRDRRGLHEQFF. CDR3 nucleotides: TGCAGCGTGAGGGACAGAAGGGGCCTCCATGAGCAGTTCTTC.

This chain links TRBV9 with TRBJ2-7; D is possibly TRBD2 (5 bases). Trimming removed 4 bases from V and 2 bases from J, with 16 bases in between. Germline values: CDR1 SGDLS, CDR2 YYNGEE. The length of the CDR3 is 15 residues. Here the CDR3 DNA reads TGTGCCAGCAGCCCCCGCGGACGGGGAACCTACGAGCAGTACTTC. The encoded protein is CASSPRGRGTYEQYF. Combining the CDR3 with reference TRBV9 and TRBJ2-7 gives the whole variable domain DSGVTQTPKHLITATGQRVTLRCSPRSGDLSVYWYQQSLDQGLQFLIQYYNGEERAKGNILERFSAQQFPDLHSELNLSSLELGDSALYFCASSPRGRGTYEQYFGPGTRLTVT.

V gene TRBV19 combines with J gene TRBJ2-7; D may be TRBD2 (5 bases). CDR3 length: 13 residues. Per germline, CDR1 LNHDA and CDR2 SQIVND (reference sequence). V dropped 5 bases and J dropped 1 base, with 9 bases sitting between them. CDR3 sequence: CASSREVSYEQYF. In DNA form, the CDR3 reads TGTGCCAGTAGTCGGGAAGTTTCCTACGAGCAGTACTTC.

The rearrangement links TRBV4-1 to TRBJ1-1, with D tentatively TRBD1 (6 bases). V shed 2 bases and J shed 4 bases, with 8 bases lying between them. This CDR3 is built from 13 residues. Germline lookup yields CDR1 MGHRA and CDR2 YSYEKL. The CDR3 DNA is TGCGCCAGCAGCCAAACAGGGATCACTGAAGCTTTCTTT. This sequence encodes CASSQTGITEAFF.

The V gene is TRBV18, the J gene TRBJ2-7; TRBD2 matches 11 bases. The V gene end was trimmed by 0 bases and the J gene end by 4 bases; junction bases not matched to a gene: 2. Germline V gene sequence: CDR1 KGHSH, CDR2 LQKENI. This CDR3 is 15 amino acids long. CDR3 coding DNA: TGTGCCAGCTCACCACCGGGGACTAGCGGATACGAGCAGTACTTC. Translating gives CASSPPGTSGYEQYF.

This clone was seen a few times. Written as DNA, the CDR3 is TGTGCCAGTAGTATAGATCCCCGGGGGACGGGCGGGGAGCTGTTTTTT. Residues: CASSIDPRGTGGELFF. V and J are TRBV19 and TRBJ2-2, with D perhaps matching TRBD2 (6 bases). V shed 0 bases and J shed 7 bases, with 15 bases lying between them. CDR1 and CDR2 from the germline V gene are LNHDA and SQIVND (reference sequence). The CDR3 is 16 residues long. Variable domain in full (rest from reference TRBV19 and TRBJ2-2): DGGITQSPKYLFRKEGQNVTLSCEQNLNHDAMYWYRQDPGQGLRLIYYSQIVNDFQKGDIAEGYSVSREKKESFPLTVTSAQKNPTAFYLCASSIDPRGTGGELFFGEGSRLTVL.

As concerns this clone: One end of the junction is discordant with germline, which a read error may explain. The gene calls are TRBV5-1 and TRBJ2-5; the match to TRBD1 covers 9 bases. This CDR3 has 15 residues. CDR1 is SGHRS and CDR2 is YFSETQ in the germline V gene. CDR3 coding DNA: TGCGCCAGCAGCTCCTTTACAGGGGGCCAACAGACCCAGTACTTC. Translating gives CASSSFTGGQQTQYF.